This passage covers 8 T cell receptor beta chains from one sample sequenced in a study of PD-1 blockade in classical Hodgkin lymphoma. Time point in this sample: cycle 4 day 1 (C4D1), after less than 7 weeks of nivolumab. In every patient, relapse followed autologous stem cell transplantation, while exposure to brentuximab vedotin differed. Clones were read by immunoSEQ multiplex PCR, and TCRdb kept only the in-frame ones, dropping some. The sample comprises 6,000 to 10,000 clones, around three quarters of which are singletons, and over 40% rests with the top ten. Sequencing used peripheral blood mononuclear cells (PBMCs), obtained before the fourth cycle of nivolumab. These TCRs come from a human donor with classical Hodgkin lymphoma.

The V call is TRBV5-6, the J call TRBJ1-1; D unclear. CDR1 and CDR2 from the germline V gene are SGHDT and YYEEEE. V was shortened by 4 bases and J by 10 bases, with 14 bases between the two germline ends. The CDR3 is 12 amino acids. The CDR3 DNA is TGTGCCAGCAGCCTAAACACCGGGAGAGCTTTCTTT. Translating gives CASSLNTGRAFF.

The CDR3 nucleotides read TGTGCCAGCAGCGTAGACTCAGGGCAAAACACCGGGGAGCTGTTTTTT. It codes for CASSVDSGQNTGELFF. The rearrangement uses TRBV9 and TRBJ2-2; D might be TRBD1 (5 bases). From germline, CDR1 is SGDLS and CDR2 YYNGEE. The CDR3 covers 16 residues. V shed 0 bases and J shed 2 bases, with 11 bases lying between them.

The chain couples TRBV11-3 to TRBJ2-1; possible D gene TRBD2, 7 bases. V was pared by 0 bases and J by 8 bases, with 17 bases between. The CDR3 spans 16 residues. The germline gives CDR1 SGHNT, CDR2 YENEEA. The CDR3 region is CASSLEKTGGPYEQFF. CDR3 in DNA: TGTGCCAGCAGCTTAGAGAAGACGGGGGGCCCGTATGAGCAGTTCTTC.

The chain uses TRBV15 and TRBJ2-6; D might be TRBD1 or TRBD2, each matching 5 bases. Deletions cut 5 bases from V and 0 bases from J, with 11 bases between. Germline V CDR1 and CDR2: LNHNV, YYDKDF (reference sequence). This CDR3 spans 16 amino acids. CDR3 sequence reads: CATSVTGTSGANVLTF. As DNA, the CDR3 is TGTGCCACCAGCGTGACCGGGACCTCTGGGGCCAACGTCCTGACTTTC.

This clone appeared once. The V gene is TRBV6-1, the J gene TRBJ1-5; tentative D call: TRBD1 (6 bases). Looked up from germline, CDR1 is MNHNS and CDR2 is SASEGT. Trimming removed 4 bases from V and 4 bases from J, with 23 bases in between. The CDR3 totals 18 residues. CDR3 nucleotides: TGTGCCAGCAGTGGGGGGAACAGGGTTCTCCTAAGGAATCAGCCCCAGCATTTT. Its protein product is CASSGGNRVLLRNQPQHF.

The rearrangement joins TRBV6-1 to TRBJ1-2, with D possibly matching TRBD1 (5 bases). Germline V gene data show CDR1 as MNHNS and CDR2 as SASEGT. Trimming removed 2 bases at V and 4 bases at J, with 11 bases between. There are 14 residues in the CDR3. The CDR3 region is CASSETLGVYGYTF. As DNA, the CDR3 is TGTGCCAGCAGTGAAACCCTGGGGGTCTATGGCTACACCTTC.

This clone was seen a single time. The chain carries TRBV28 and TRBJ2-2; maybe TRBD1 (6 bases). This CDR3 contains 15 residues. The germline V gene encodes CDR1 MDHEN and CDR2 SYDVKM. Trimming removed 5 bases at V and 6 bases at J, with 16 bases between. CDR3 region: CASSVFLGGAGELFF. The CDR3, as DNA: TGTGCCAGCAGTGTTTTTCTAGGGGGTGCCGGGGAGCTGTTTTTT.

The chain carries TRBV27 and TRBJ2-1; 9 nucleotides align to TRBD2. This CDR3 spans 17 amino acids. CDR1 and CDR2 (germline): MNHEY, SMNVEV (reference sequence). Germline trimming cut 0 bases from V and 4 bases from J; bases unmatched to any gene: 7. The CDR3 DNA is TGTGCCAGCAGTTTATCCCGAGCGGGGGGCCCTTACAATGAGCAGTTCTTC. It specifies CASSLSRAGGPYNEQFF.